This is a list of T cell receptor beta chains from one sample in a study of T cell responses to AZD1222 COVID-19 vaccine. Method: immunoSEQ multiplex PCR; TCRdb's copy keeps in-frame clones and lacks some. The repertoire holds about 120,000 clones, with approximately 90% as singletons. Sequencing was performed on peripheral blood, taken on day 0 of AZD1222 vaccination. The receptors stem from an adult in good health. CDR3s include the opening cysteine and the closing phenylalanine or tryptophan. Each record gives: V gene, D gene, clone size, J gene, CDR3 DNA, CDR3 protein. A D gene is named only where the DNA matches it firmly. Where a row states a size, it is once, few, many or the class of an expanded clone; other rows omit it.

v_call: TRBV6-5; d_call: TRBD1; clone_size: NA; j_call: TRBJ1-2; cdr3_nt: TGTGCCAGCATTCCACAGGGGGCCATCCATGGCTACACCTTC; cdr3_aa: CASIPQGAIHGYTF
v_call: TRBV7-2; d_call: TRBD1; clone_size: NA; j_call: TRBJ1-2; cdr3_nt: TGTGCCAGCACCTCCAGGGGGGGCTATGGCTACACCTTC; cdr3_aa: CASTSRGGYGYTF
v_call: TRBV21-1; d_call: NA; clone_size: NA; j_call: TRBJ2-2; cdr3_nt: TGTGCCAGCAGCGAGGAGCTGTTTTTT; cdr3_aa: CASSEELFF
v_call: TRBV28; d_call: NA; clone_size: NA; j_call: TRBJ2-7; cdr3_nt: TGTGCCAGCAGTTCATCGATTTACGAGCAGTACTTC; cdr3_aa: CASSSSIYEQYF
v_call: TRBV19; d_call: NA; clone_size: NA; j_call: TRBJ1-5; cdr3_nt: TGTGCCAGTAGTATAGCCCCTGAAGCTAGGTCGAATCAGCCCCAGCATTTT; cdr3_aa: CASSIAPEARSNQPQHF
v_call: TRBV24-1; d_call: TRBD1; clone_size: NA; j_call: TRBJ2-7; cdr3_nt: TGTGCCACCAGTGATCCCGGGACAGCCTACGAGCAGTACTTC; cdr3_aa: CATSDPGTAYEQYF
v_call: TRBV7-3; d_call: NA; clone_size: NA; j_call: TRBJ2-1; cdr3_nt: TGTGCCAGCAGCTCACCGGGGGTCAATGAGCAGTTCTTC; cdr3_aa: CASSSPGVNEQFF
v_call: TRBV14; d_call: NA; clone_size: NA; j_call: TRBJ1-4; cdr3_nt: TGTGCCAGCAGCCAGATTGGGAAGGATGGCGAAAAACTGTTTTTT; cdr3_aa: CASSQIGKDGEKLFF
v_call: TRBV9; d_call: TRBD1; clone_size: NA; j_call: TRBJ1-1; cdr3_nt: TGTGCCAGCAGCCGGACAGGGGGGAACACTGAAGCTTTCTTT; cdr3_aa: CASSRTGGNTEAFF
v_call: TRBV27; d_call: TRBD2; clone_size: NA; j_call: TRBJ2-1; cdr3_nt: TGTGCCAGCAGTTTATTCGGACTAGCGGGGCGGAGCTCCTACAATGAGCAGTTCTTC; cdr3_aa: CASSLFGLAGRSSYNEQFF
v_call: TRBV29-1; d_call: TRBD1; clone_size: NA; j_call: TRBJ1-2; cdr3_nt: TGCAGCACGGGACAGGGCTATGGCTACACCTTC; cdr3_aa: CSTGQGYGYTF
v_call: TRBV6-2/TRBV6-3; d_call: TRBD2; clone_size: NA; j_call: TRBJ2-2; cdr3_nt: TGTGCCAGCAGCCTGACTAGCGGGAACACCGGGGAGCTGTTTTTT; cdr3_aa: CASSLTSGNTGELFF
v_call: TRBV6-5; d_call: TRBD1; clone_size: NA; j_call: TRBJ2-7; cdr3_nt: TGTGCCAGCAGCTGGACAGGGAGCCGCTCCTACGAGCAGTACTTC; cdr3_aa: CASSWTGSRSYEQYF
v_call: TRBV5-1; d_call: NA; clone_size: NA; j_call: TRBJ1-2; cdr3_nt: TGCGCCAGCAGCGCGGGGACCGATCATTATGGCTACACCTTC; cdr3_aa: CASSAGTDHYGYTF
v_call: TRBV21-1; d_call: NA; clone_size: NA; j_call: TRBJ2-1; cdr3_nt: TGTGCCAGCAGCAGGGGACTAGCGGGGGTGTACTCCTACAATGAGCAGTTCTTC; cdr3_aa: CASSRGLAGVYSYNEQFF
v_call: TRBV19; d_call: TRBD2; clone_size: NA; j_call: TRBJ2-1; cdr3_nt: TGTGCCAGTCGGAGACTAGCGGGGGTCCGGGCTTTCAATGAGCAGTTCTTC; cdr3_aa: CASRRLAGVRAFNEQFF
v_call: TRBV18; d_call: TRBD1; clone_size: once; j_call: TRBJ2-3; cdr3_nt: TGTGCCAGCTCACCCCTCTCCTTACCAAGACCGGGACAGGGGGCAACAGATACGCAGTATTTT; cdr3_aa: CASSPLSLPRPGQGATDTQYF
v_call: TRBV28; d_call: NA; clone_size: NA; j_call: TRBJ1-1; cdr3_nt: TGTGCCAGCGGCAATAGGGGGGGTAACACTGAAGCTTTCTTT; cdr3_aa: CASGNRGGNTEAFF